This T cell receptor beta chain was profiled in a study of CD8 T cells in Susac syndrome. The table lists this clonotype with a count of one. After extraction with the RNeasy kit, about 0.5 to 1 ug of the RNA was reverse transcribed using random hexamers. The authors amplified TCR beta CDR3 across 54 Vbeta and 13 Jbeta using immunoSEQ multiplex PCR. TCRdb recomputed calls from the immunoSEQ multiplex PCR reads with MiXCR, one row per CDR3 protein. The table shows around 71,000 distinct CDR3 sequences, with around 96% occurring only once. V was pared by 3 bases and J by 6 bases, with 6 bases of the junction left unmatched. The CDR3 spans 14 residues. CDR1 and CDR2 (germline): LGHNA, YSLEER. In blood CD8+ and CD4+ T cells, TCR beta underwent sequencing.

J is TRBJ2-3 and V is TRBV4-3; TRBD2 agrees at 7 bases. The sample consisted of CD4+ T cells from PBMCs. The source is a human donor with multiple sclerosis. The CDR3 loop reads CASSQDTSVDTQYF. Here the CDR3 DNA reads TGCGCCAGCAGCCAGGATACTAGCGTCGATACGCAGTATTTT.